The 5 T cell receptor beta chains given below trace back to one sample, sequenced in a study of regulatory T cells in long-lasting Graves disease. As for time point: persistent/refractory GD, antithyroid drugs over 5 years with positive TRAb. The TCR library used RNA extracted from PBMCs. Both iRepertoire HTBI primers and Arm-PCR of CDR3 regions were used to build the TCR beta libraries. TCRdb reprocessed the multiplex PCR reads via MiXCR and lists one record per CDR3 protein. The sample has about 310,000 distinct CDR3 sequences; 20% to 25% are singletons. This specimen was peripheral blood mononuclear cells (PBMCs), taken when the disease was refractory, from a patient treated with antithyroid drugs. Receptor source: a female donor with Graves disease.

In its sample, this clonotype was seen a few times. The chain is built from TRBV4-1 and TRBJ2-2; TRBD2 matches at 7 bases. CDR1 and CDR2 (germline): MGHRA, YSYEKL. This CDR3 has 17 residues. The V segment lost 1 base and the J segment 1 base; nucleotides outside the gene matches: 6. The DNA for the CDR3 is TGCGCCAGCAGCCAAGGGGGGGGACTTATGAACACCGGGGAGCTGTTTTTT. Translation gives CASSQGGGLMNTGELFF.

This clonotype was found many times. The chain links TRBV11-2 to TRBJ2-2, with D perhaps given as TRBD1 or TRBD2 (6 bases each). V was pared by 4 bases and J by 4 bases, with 10 bases between. Per the germline V gene, CDR1 is SGHAT and CDR2 is FQNNGV. This CDR3 is built from 14 residues. In DNA form, the CDR3 reads TGTGCCAGCAGCTGGGGGCGGGGCACCGGGGAGCTGTTTTTT. Protein product: CASSWGRGTGELFF.

This clonotype has a handful of counts. V and J are TRBV3-1 and TRBJ1-1; D is undetermined. Trimming stripped 6 bases from V and 0 bases from J, with 11 bases between. The germline V gene encodes CDR1 LGHDT and CDR2 YNNKEL (reference sequence). CDR3 length equals 14 residues. This CDR3 reads CASSHGRVNTEAFF. For the CDR3, the DNA is TGTGCCAGCAGTCATGGACGGGTGAACACTGAAGCTTTCTTT.

The V call is TRBV5-1, the J call TRBJ2-5; 9 nucleotides align to TRBD2. J was trimmed by 4 bases and V by 2 bases; bases with no gene match: 6. The CDR3 sequence is 15 residues long. Germline lookup yields CDR1 SGHRS and CDR2 YFSETQ. Here the CDR3 DNA reads TGCGCCAGCAGCTTTAGCGGGAGTAAAGGAGAGACCCAGTACTTC. Protein: CASSFSGSKGETQYF.

This clonotype was recorded many times. The V and J genes are TRBV7-2 and TRBJ2-7, with 7 bases fitting TRBD2. CDR1 SGHTA and CDR2 FQGNSA come from the germline V gene. There are 15 residues in the CDR3. V shed 10 bases and J 1 base; nucleotides not matched to a gene: 13. The CDR3 bases are TGTGCCACCACAGCGGGGCCGGGAGCATCCTACGAGCAGTACTTC. Amino acid sequence: CATTAGPGASYEQYF.